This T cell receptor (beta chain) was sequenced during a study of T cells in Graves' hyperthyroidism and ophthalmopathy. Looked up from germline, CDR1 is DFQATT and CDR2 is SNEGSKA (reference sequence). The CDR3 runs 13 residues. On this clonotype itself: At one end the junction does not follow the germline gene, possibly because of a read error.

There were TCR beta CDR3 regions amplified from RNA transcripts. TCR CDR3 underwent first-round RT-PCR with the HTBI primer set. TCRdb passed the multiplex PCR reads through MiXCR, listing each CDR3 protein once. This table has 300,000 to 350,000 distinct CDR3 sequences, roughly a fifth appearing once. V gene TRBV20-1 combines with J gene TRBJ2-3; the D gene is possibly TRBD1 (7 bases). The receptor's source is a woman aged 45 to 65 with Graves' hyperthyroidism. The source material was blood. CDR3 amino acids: CSASGQGGDTRYF. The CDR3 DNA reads TGCAGTGCTAGTGGTCAGGGGGGAGATACGCGGTATTTT.